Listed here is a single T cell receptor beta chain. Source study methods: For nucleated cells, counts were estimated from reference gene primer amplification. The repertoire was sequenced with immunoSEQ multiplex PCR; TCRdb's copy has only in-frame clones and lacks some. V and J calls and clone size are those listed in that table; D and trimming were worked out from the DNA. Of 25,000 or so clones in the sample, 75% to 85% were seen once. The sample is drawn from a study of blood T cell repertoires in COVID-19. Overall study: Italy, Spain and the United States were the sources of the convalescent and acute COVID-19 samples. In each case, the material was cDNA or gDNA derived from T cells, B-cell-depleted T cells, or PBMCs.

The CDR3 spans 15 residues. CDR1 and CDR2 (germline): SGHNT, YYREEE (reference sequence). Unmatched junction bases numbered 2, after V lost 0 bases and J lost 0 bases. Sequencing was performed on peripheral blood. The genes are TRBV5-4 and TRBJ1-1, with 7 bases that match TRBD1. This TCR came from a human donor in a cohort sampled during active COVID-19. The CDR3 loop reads CASSLATGMNTEAFF. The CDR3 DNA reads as TGTGCCAGCAGCTTGGCGACAGGGATGAACACTGAAGCTTTCTTT.